The 3 T cell receptor beta chains given below trace back to one sample, sequenced in a study of T cells after yellow fever vaccination. Via MiXCR, TCRdb re-called the 5' RACE reads, giving one row per CDR3 protein. The sample carries about 45,000 distinct CDR3 sequences, 6.8% recorded once. The starting material was CD8+ T cells not binding an NS4B(214-222) dextramer, sorted from PBMCs, obtained 45 days after the yellow fever booster vaccination. These receptors originate from a young man who received the YFV17D yellow fever vaccine.

There are a few counts of this clonotype. The chain employs TRBV19 and TRBJ1-5, with D perhaps TRBD1 (5 bases). Germline assignment: CDR1 LNHDA and CDR2 SQIVND (reference sequence). The CDR3 is 13 residues long. The V and J ends lost 7 bases and 4 bases respectively, with 11 bases between them. The CDR3 loop is CASNWDANQPQHF. As DNA, the CDR3 is TGTGCCAGTAATTGGGACGCTAATCAGCCCCAGCATTTT. The whole variable domain, filled in from reference TRBV19 and TRBJ1-5, reads DGGITQSPKYLFRKEGQNVTLSCEQNLNHDAMYWYRQDPGQGLRLIYYSQIVNDFQKGDIAEGYSVSREKKESFPLTVTSAQKNPTAFYLCASNWDANQPQHFGDGTRLSIL.

This clonotype has more than one count but fewer than ten. This chain links TRBV15 with TRBJ2-1; no definite D call. CDR3 length equals 14 residues. Germline V gives CDR1 LNHNV, CDR2 YYDKDF (reference sequence). Trimming shortened V by 0 bases and J by 10 bases, and 13 bases separated the two germline ends. The CDR3 reads CATSRDLGGSEQFF. Written as DNA, the CDR3 is TGTGCCACCAGCAGAGATCTGGGCGGCTCAGAGCAGTTCTTC.

This clonotype was observed at least ten times. The chain employs TRBV7-9 and TRBJ2-1, with a tentative D call TRBD1 (5 bases). The CDR3 runs to 17 residues. Trimming stripped 5 bases from V and 0 bases from J, with 17 bases between. CDR1 is SEHNR, CDR2 FQNEAQ, per germline (reference sequence). CDR3 DNA sequence: TGTGCCAGCAGCCTCGGACACTTATCAAGCTCCTACAATGAGCAGTTCTTC. It translates to CASSLGHLSSSYNEQFF.